What follows is one T cell receptor (beta chain) and its context. Its antigen is unknown. This sample is part of a study of CD8+ T cells in alopecia areata. Study details: Percent affected scalp area, the SALT score, rated treated patients' severity. Whole-study results and caveats: Tofacitinib yielded significantly lower scalp clonality and fewer expanded CD8+ clones among the top 100. Under tofacitinib, numerous expanded lesional clonotypes remained detectable in scalp and blood.

Treatment defined: oral pan-JAK inhibitor, 5-10 mg twice daily. Sorting separated CD4+ and CD8+ T cells out of PBMCs. Germline loops: CDR1 SGDLS, CDR2 YYNGEE. The CDR3 has 16 residues. With 3 bases clipped from V and 5 bases from J, the junction kept 8 bases outside the gene matches. After isolation, RNA underwent reverse transcription to generate cDNA as the sequencing template. The protocol was immunoSEQ multiplex PCR, while the TCRdb copy is restricted to in-frame clones and leaves out a portion. The repertoire holds 90,000 or so clones, with 40% to 50% as singletons. V gene TRBV9 combines with J gene TRBJ2-2, with TRBD1 matching over 9 bases. This receptor was taken from a human donor with alopecia areata. The specimen was CD8+ T cells sorted from blood, collected at week 24, from a patient treated with tofacitinib. The CDR3 DNA reads as TGTGCCAGCAGCGGTTCGGGACAGGGCCGAACCGGGGAGCTGTTTTTT. This encodes CASSGSGQGRTGELFF.